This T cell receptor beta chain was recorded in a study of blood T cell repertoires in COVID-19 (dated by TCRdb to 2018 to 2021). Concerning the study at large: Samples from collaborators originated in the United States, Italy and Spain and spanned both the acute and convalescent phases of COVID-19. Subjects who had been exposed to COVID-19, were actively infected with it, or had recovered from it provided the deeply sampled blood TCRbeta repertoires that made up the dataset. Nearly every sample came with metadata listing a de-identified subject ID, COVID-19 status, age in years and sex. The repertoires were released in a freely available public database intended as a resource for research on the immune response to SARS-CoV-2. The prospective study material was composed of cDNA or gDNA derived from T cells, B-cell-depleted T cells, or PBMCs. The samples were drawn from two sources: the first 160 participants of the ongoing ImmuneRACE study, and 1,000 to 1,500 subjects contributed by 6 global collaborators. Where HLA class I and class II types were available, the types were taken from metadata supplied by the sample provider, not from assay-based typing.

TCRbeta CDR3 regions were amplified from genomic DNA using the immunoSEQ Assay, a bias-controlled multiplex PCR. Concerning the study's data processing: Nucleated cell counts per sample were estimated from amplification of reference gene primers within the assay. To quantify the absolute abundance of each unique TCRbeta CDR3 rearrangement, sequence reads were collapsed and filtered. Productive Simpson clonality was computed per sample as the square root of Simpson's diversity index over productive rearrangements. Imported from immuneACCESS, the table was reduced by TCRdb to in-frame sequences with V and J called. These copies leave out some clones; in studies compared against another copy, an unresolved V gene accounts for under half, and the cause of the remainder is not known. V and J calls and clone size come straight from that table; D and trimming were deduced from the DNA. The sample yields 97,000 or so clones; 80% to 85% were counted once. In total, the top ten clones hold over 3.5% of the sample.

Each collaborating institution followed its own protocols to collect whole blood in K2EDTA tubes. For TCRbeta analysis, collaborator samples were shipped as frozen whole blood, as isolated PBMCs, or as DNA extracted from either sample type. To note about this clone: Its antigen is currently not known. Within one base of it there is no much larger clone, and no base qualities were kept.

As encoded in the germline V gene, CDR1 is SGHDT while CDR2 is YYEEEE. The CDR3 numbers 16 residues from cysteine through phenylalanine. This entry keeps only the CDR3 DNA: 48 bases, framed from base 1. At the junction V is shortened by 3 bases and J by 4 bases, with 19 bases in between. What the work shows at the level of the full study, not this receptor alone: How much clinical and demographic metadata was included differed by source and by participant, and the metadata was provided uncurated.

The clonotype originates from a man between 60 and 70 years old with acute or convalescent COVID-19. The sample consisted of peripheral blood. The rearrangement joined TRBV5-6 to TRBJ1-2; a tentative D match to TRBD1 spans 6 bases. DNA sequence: TGTGCCAGCAGCTCAGGGACACCGACCCCAGTCTATGGCTACACCTTC. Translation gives CASSSGTPTPVYGYTF.